The clone carrying this T cell receptor beta chain was detected only a few times. Its antigen remains unknown. There are 15 residues in the CDR3. The V and J ends lost 1 base and 1 base respectively, with 7 bases between them. Per germline, CDR1 SGHTA and CDR2 FQGNSA. TCRdb redid the calling of the reads with MiXCR, one entry per CDR3 protein. The sample lists about 340,000 distinct CDR3 sequences; approximately 32% were seen once. This sample is drawn from a study of T cell repertoires in cytomegalovirus infection. Study context: Use of recently identified HLA-C-restricted and well-studied HLA-B-restricted CMV epitopes was part of the study. A matching HLA type, together with CMV infection, was signaled by public TCR beta signatures. Broader study findings: The ex vivo response showed dominance by HLA-C-restricted CMV-specific TCR beta clonotypes. Frequencies of public TCR beta families were cumulated, and this identified carriers of CMV plus the relevant HLA.

Sequenced here: cultured PBMCs, sampled from culture after CMV antigen stimulation. The receptor comes from a human donor in good health (CMV status not recorded). Some clones in this sample may be carry-over from other donors' samples. This chain connects TRBV7-2 to TRBJ2-2; D possibly corresponds to TRBD2 (6 bases). CDR3 bases: TGTGCCAGCAGCTTAGTAGCGGTGAACACCGGGGAGCTGTTTTTT. This codes for CASSLVAVNTGELFF.